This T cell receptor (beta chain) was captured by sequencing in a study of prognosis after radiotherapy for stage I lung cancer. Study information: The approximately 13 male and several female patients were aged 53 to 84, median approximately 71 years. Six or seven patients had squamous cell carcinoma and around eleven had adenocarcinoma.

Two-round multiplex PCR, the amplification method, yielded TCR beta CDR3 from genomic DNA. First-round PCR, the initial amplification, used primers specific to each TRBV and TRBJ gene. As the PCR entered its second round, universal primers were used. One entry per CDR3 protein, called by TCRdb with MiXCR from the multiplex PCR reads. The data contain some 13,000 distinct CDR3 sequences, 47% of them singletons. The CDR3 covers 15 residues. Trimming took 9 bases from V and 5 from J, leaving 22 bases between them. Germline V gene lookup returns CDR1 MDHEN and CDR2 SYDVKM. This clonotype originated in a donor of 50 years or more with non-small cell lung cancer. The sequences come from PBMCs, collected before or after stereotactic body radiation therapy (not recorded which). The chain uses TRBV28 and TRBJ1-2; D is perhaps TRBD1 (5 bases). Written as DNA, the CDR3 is TGTGCCAGTTTACCCGGGGCCACTCGAGGGTATGGCTACACCTTC. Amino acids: CASLPGATRGYGYTF.